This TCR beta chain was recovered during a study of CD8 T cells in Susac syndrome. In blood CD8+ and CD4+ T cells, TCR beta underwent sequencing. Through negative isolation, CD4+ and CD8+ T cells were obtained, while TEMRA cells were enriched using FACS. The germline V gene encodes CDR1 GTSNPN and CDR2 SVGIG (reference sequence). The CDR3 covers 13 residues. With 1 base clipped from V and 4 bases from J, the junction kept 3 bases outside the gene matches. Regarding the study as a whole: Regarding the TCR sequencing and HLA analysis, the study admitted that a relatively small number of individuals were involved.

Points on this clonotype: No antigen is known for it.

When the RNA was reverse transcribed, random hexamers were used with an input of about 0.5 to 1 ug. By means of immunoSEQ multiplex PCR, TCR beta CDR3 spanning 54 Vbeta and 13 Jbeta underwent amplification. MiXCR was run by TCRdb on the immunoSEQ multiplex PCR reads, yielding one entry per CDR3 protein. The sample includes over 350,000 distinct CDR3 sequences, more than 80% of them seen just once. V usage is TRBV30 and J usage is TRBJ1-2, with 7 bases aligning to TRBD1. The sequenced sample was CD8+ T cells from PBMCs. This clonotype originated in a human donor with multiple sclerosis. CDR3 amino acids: CAWSDGTAYGYTF. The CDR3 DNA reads TGTGCCTGGAGTGACGGGACAGCCTATGGCTACACCTTC.